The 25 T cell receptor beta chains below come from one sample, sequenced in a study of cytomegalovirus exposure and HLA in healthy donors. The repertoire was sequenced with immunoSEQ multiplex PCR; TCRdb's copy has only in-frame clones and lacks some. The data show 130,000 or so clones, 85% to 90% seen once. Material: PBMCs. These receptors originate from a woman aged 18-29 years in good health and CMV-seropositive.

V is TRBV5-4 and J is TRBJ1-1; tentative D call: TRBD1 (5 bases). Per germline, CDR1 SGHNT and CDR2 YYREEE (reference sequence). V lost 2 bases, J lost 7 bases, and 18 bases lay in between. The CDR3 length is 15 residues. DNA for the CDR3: TGTGCCAGCAGCTTCCCCGGGACCGGACTAATTGAAGCTTTCTTT. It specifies CASSFPGTGLIEAFF.

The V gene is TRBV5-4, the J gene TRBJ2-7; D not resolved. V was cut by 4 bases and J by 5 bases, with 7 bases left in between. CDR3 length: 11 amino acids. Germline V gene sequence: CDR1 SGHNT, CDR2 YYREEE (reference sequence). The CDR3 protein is CASSPGDEQYF. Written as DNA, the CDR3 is TGTGCCAGCAGCCCCGGAGACGAGCAGTACTTC. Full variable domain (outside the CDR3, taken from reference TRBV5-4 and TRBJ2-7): ETGVTQSPTHLIKTRGQQVTLRCSSQSGHNTVSWYQQALGQGPQFIFQYYREEENGRGNFPPRFSGLQFPNYSSELNVNALELDDSALYLCASSPGDEQYFGPGTRLTVT.

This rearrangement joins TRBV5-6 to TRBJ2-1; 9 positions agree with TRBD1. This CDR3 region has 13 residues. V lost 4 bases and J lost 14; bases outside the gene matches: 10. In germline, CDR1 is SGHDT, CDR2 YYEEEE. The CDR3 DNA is TGTGCCAGCAGCCAGGGACAGGGAAGTGGAGAGTTCTTC. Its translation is CASSQGQGSGEFF.

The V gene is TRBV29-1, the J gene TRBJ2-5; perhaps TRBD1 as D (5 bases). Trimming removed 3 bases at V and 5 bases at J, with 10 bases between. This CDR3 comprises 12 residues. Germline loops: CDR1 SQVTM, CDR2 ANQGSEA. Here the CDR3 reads CSVDRARETQYF. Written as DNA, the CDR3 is TGCAGCGTTGACAGGGCCCGGGAGACCCAGTACTTC. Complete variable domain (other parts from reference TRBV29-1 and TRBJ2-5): SAVISQKPSRDICQRGTSLTIQCQVDSQVTMMFWYRQQPGQSLTLIATANQGSEATYESGFVIDKFPISRPNLTFSTLTVSNMSPEDSSIYLCSVDRARETQYFGPGTRLLVL.

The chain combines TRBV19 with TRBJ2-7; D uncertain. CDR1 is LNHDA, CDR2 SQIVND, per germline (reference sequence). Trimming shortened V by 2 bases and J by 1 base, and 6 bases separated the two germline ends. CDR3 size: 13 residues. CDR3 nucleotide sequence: TGTGCCAGTAGTATAAGCGTGTCCTACGAGCAGTACTTC. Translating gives CASSISVSYEQYF.

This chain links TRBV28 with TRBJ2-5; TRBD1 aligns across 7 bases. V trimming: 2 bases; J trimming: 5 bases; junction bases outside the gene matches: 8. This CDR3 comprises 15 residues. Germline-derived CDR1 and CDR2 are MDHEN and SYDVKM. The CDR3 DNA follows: TGTGCCAGCAGTTTAGAGGGGGCGATAGGGGAGACCCAGTACTTC. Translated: CASSLEGAIGETQYF.

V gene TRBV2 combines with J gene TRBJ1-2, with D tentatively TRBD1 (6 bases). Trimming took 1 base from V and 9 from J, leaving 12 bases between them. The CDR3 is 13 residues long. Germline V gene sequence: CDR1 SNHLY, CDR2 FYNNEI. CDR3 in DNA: TGTGCCAGCAGTGAAGGGCAGGGGATGCGCTACACCTTC. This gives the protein CASSEGQGMRYTF.

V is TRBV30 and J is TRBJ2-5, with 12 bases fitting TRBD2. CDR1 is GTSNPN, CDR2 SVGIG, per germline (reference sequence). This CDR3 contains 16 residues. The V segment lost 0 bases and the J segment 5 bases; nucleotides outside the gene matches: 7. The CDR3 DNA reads TGTGCCTGGAGTGTCCTACGGACTAGCGGGGTGGAGACCCAGTACTTC. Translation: CAWSVLRTSGVETQYF.

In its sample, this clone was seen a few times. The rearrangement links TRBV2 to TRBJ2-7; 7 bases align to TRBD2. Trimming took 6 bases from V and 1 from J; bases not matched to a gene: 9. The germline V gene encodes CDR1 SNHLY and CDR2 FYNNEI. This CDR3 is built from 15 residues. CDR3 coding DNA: TGTGCCAGCAGCCCTTACCGGGGGGATTCCTACGAGCAGTACTTC. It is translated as CASSPYRGDSYEQYF.

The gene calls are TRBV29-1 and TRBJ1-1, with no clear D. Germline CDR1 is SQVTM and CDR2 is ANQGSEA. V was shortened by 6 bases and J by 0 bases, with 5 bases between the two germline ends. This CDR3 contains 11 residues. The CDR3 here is CSVRVNTEAFF. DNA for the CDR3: TGCAGCGTCCGAGTGAACACTGAAGCTTTCTTT.

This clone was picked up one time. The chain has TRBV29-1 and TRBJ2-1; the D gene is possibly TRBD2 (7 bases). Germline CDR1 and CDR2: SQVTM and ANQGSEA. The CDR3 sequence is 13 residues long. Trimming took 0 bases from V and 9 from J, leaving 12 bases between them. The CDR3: CSVEDWGGGEQFF. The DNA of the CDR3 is TGCAGCGTTGAAGATTGGGGGGGCGGTGAGCAGTTCTTC.

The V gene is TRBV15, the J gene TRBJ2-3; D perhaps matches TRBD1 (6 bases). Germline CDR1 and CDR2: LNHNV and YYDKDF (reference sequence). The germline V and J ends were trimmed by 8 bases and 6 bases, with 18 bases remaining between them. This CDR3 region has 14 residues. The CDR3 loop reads CATDTGQSGDTQYF. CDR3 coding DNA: TGTGCCACCGATACGGGACAAAGTGGTGATACGCAGTATTTT.

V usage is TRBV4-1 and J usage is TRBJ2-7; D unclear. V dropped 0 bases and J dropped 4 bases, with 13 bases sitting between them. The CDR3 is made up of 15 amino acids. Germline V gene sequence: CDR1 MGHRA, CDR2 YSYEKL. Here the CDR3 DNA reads TGCGCCAGCAGCCAAGATACGGCTAGTGATTACGAGCAGTACTTC. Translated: CASSQDTASDYEQYF.

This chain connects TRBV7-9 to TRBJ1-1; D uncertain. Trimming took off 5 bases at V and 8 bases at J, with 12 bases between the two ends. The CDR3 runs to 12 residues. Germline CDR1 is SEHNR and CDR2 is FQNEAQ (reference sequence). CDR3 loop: CASSPQSGEAFF. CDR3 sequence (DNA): TGTGCCAGCAGCCCTCAATCGGGGGAAGCTTTCTTT.

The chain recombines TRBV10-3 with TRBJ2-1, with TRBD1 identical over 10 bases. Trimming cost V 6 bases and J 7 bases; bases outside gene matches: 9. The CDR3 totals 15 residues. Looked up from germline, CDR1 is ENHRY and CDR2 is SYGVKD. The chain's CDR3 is CAIRADRGLLNEQFF. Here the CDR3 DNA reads TGTGCCATCAGGGCAGACAGGGGGCTGCTGAATGAGCAGTTCTTC.

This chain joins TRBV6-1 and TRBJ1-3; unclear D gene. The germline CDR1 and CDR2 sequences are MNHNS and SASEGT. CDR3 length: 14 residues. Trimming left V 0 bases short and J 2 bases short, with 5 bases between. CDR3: CASSEAVPGNTIYF. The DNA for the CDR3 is TGTGCCAGCAGTGAAGCCGTCCCTGGAAACACCATATATTTT.

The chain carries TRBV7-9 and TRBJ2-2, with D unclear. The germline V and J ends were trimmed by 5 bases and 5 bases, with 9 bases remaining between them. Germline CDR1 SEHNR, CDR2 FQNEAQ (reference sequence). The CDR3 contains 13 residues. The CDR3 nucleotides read TGTGCCAGCAGCATCAACTTAACCGGGGAGCTGTTTTTT. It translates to CASSINLTGELFF.

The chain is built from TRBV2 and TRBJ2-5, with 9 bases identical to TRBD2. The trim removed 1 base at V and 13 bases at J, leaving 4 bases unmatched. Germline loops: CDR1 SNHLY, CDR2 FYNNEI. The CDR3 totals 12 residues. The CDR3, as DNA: TGTGCCAGCAGTGAAGAGCGGGGGGAACTGTACTTC. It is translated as CASSEERGELYF.

The CDR3 region is CASSQDPGQGAHEQFF. As DNA, the CDR3 is TGTGCCAGCAGCCAAGATCCGGGACAGGGGGCCCATGAGCAGTTCTTC. The chain recombines TRBV4-2 with TRBJ2-1; 12 bases are shared with TRBD1. The V segment lost 0 bases and the J segment 8 bases; nucleotides outside the gene matches: 5. CDR1 is LGHNA, CDR2 YNFKEQ, per germline. This CDR3 has 16 amino acids.

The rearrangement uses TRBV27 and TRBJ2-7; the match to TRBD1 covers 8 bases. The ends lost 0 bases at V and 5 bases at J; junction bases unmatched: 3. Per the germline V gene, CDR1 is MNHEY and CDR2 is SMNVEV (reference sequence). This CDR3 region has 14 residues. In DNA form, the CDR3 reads TGTGCCAGCAGTTTATCGCCAGGGGGCCACGAGCAGTACTTC. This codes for CASSLSPGGHEQYF.

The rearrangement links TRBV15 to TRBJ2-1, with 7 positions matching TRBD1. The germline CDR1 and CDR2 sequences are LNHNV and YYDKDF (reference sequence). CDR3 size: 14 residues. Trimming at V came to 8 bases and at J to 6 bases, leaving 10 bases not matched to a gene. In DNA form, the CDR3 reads TGTGCCACCCCGGTAAAACAGGGGAGCAATGAGCAGTTCTTC. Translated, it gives CATPVKQGSNEQFF.

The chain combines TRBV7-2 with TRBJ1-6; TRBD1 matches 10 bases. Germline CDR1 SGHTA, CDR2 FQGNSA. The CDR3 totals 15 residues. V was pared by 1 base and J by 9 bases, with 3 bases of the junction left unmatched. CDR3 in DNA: TGTGCCAGCAGCTTAGTGGGACAGGGGACTTCACCCCTCCACTTT. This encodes CASSLVGQGTSPLHF.

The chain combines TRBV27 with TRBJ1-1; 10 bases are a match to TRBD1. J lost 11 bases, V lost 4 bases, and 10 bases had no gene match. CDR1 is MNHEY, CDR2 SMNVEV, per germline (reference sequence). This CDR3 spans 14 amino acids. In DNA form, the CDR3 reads TGTGCCAGCAGTTCCCCCCGGGACAGGGGTGTGGCTTTCTTT. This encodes CASSSPRDRGVAFF.

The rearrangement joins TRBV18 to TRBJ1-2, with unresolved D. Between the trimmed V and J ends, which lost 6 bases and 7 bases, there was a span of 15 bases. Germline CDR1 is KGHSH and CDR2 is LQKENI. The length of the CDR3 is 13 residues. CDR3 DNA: TGTGCCAGCTCGCCCGACTCTGTAGGTGGCTACACCTTC. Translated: CASSPDSVGGYTF.

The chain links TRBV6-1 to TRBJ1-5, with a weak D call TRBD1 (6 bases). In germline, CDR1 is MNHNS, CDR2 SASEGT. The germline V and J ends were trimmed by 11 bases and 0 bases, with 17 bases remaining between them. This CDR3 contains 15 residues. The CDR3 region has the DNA TGTGCCCTTTCCGCAGGGGTTTATAGCAATCAGCCCCAGCATTTT. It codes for CALSAGVYSNQPQHF.